The 26 T cell receptor beta chains listed next were all sequenced from one sample in a study of T cells in Graves' hyperthyroidism and ophthalmopathy. From RNA transcripts, TCR beta CDR3 regions were amplified. HTBI primers were employed in a first-round RT-PCR of the TCR CDR3. TCRdb called the multiplex PCR reads again in MiXCR, with one record for every CDR3 protein. The data hold around 300,000 distinct CDR3 sequences, with about an eighth observed a single time. The specimen was blood. Receptors were obtained from a woman aged 25 to 39 with Graves' hyperthyroidism that later progressed to Graves' ophthalmopathy.

Of note for this clonotype: This may be a read error, as it is one base from a much larger clone. The CDR3 DNA reads as TGTGCCAGTAATATCTTAGGTTCCGGTCTGATGAACACTGAAGCTTTCTTT. As protein: CASNILGSGLMNTEAFF. The chain carries TRBV19 and TRBJ1-1, with D uncertain. The CDR3 runs to 17 residues. Trimming shortened V by 7 bases and J by 0 bases, and 21 bases separated the two germline ends. The germline CDR1 and CDR2 sequences are LNHDA and SQIVND (reference sequence).

In this sample, this clonotype turned up many times. This rearrangement joins TRBV29-1 to TRBJ2-7, with a weak D call TRBD2 (6 bases). Trimming pared 7 bases from V and 2 bases from J, leaving 12 bases between. The CDR3 loop spans 12 amino acids. From germline, CDR1 is SQVTM and CDR2 ANQGSEA. In DNA form, the CDR3 reads TGCAGCGGCCGGGACTCGACCTACGAGCAGTACTTC. It is translated as CSGRDSTYEQYF.

This clonotype came up many times. V gene TRBV5-1 combines with J gene TRBJ1-6; 12 bases are shared with TRBD1. CDR1 is SGHRS, CDR2 YFSETQ, per germline. CDR3 length: 18 residues. Germline trimming cut 5 bases from V and 5 bases from J; bases unmatched to any gene: 11. CDR3 loop: CASRSGTGGFSDNSPLHF. The CDR3 bases are TGCGCCAGCAGGTCCGGGACAGGGGGCTTCTCGGATAATTCACCCCTCCACTTT.

This chain connects TRBV6-2 or TRBV6-3 to TRBJ2-4, with D possibly called TRBD1 or TRBD2 (5 bases each). Germline loops: CDR1 MNHEY, CDR2 SVGEGT. Trimming cost V 7 bases and J 6 bases, with 19 bases left between them. CDR3 length: 15 residues. In DNA form, the CDR3 reads TGTGCCAGCATTCACGGGAAAGGAAGGGGAAACATTCAGTACTTC. It codes for CASIHGKGRGNIQYF.

This clonotype has a handful of counts. The chain combines TRBV18 with TRBJ2-5; D may match TRBD1 or TRBD2 (5 bases each). V was cut by 2 bases and J by 10 bases, with 14 bases left in between. The CDR3 loop spans 13 amino acids. CDR1 KGHSH and CDR2 LQKENI come from the germline V gene. The CDR3, as DNA: TGTGCCAGCTCACCAGGGGCACGAGGGGTCCAGTACTTC. Translation: CASSPGARGVQYF.

V and J are TRBV7-9 and TRBJ1-4; D might be TRBD1 (5 bases). The CDR3 totals 15 residues. The germline CDR1 and CDR2 sequences are SEHNR and FQNEAQ (reference sequence). Between the trimmed V and J ends, which lost 4 bases and 3 bases, there was a span of 12 bases. The CDR3 loop is CASSSSGPSNEKLFF. DNA for the CDR3: TGTGCCAGCAGCTCCTCAGGGCCATCTAATGAAAAACTGTTTTTT.

The chain couples TRBV27 to TRBJ2-5; 8 positions agree with TRBD2. CDR1 is MNHEY, CDR2 SMNVEV, per germline (reference sequence). With V trimmed by 0 bases and J by 2 bases, 8 bases remained unmatched. The CDR3 has 17 amino acids. This CDR3 reads CASSLSSLAGLQETQYF. As DNA, the CDR3 is TGTGCCAGCAGTTTATCGTCCCTAGCGGGCCTTCAAGAGACCCAGTACTTC.

Comments on this clonotype: One junction end does not reproduce the germline sequence, and a read error may be involved. V is TRBV7-7 and J is TRBJ2-1; the match to TRBD2 covers 13 bases. The germline V gene has CDR1 SSHAT and CDR2 FNYEAQ (reference sequence). The CDR3 extends over 20 amino acids. CDR3 in amino acids: CASSQRVMTSGRLSYNEQFF. CDR3 nucleotide sequence: TGTGCTAGCAGCCAGAGGGTTATGACTAGCGGGAGGTTAAGCTACAATGAGCAGTTCTTC.

This clonotype showed up just a few times. Being one base from a much bigger clone, this may be a read error. No conserved phenylalanine or tryptophan is present at the end of the CDR3, so a read error is the likely explanation. This rearrangement joins TRBV27 to TRBJ1-1, with 8 bases identical to TRBD1. Germline assignment: CDR1 MNHEY and CDR2 SMNVEV (reference sequence). V lost 7 bases to trimming and J lost 2 bases; unmatched junction nucleotides: 6. The CDR3 covers 14 residues. The CDR3 nucleotides are TGTGCCAGCAATATTCAGGGGGCTAACACTGAAGCTTTCCTT. Translation gives CASNIQGANTEAFL.

In its sample, this clonotype was seen many times. This chain connects TRBV7-3 to TRBJ2-5; D may be TRBD1 (5 bases). This CDR3 is built from 15 residues. V was cut by 5 bases and J by 4 bases, with 17 bases left in between. Germline values: CDR1 SGHTA, CDR2 FQGTGA. CDR3 bases: TGTGCCAGCAGCACCCACAGACAGTCCGGAGAGACCCAGTACTTC. This sequence encodes CASSTHRQSGETQYF.

This clonotype was recorded many times. CDR3 nucleotides: TGTGCCAGCTCCTCTAGCACCCGGGGCGATGGCTACACCTTC. Its translation is CASSSSTRGDGYTF. This chain connects TRBV18 to TRBJ1-2; D might be TRBD1 (5 bases). Germline CDR1 KGHSH, CDR2 LQKENI. V dropped 6 bases and J dropped 6 bases, with 17 bases sitting between them. CDR3 size: 14 residues.

For this clonotype: A read error is possible here, since a much larger clone lies one base away. The genes are TRBV28 and TRBJ1-1; possible D gene TRBD1, 6 bases. The CDR3 extends over 16 amino acids. V was clipped by 8 bases and J by 4 bases, with 23 bases between them. CDR1 and CDR2 (germline): MDHEN, SYDVKM. CDR3 in amino acids: CASLGIGSRGGTEAFF. CDR3 nucleotide sequence: TGTGCCAGCTTAGGAATAGGGAGCAGGGGAGGCACTGAAGCTTTCTTT.

This clonotype occurred many times. The V call is TRBV12-3 or TRBV12-4, the J call TRBJ1-5; 9 positions match TRBD1. J gave up 6 bases and V 1 base, and 7 bases lay outside the gene matches. This CDR3 region has 16 residues. CDR3 sequence reads: CASSLDLDRGAQPQHF. The CDR3 DNA sequence: TGTGCCAGCAGTTTAGATCTGGACAGGGGAGCTCAGCCCCAGCATTTT.

The sample holds many counts of this clonotype. The CDR3 DNA sequence: TGTGCCAGCAGCCTACAGGGCGGGGAGGGTTTTTTT. This sequence encodes CASSLQGGEGFF. The chain is built from TRBV11-2 and TRBJ2-2; D perhaps matches TRBD2 (7 bases). CDR1 and CDR2 (germline): SGHAT, FQNNGV. The V end lost 5 bases, the J end lost 17 bases, and 18 bases lay between the germline ends. CDR3 size: 12 residues.

Only one count was recorded for this clonotype. V usage is TRBV20-1 and J usage is TRBJ1-1; D possibly corresponds to TRBD1 (5 bases). Germline CDR1 reads DFQATT; CDR2 reads SNEGSKA (reference sequence). The CDR3 extends over 17 amino acids. The V end lost 6 bases, the J end lost 0 bases, and 23 bases lay between the germline ends. As DNA, the CDR3 is TGCAGTGCGCCCAGGGCCTACGACACCCTAATGAACACTGAAGCTTTCTTT. This encodes CSAPRAYDTLMNTEAFF.

This clonotype was counted only a few times. V gene TRBV7-6 combines with J gene TRBJ2-1; TRBD1 might be the D (5 bases). Trimming pared 4 bases from V and 5 bases from J, leaving 18 bases between. The CDR3 has 16 residues. Germline values: CDR1 SGHVS, CDR2 FNYEAQ. The CDR3: CASSSPLRRTNNEQFF. CDR3 in DNA: TGTGCCAGCAGCTCTCCCTTGAGAAGGACAAACAATGAGCAGTTCTTC.

This clonotype was detected ten times or more. This sequence joins TRBV2 and TRBJ1-2; tentatively, D is TRBD1 (5 bases). Germline V gives CDR1 SNHLY, CDR2 FYNNEI. The CDR3 totals 14 residues. Between the trimmed V and J ends, which lost 4 bases and 0 bases, there was a span of 9 bases. CDR3 sequence: CASSVGHTNYGYTF. The CDR3 DNA reads TGTGCCAGCAGTGTCGGACACACTAACTATGGCTACACCTTC. The whole variable domain, remainder taken from reference TRBV2 and TRBJ1-2, is EPEVTQTPSHQVTQMGQEVILRCVPISNHLYFYWYRQILGQKVEFLVSFYNNEISEKSEIFDDQFSVERPDGSNFTLKIRSTKLEDSAMYFCASSVGHTNYGYTFGSGTRLTVV.

The genes are TRBV4-3 and TRBJ2-1; 16 nucleotides align to TRBD2. V lost 0 bases and J lost 8; bases outside the gene matches: 7. Germline assignment: CDR1 LGHNA and CDR2 YSLEER. The CDR3 loop spans 18 amino acids. The CDR3 loop is CASSQEGTSGRAGHEQFF. DNA for the CDR3: TGCGCCAGCAGCCAAGAAGGGACTAGCGGGAGGGCCGGGCATGAGCAGTTCTTC.

In the case of this clonotype: A read error may account for a junction end that differs from germline. The chain employs TRBV3-1 and TRBJ2-6; D remains unclear. The germline gives CDR1 LGHDT, CDR2 YNNKEL (reference sequence). This CDR3 is 16 amino acids long. CDR3 in amino acids: CASSQDYYSGVNVLTF. The CDR3 bases are TGTGCCAGCAGCCAAGATTACTACTCTGGGGTCAACGTCCTGACTTTC. Together with reference TRBV3-1 and TRBJ2-6, the CDR3 gives the full variable domain: DTAVSQTPKYLVTQMGNDKSIKCEQNLGHDTMYWYKQDSKKFLKIMFSYNNKELIINETVPNRFSPKSPDKAHLNLHINSLELGDSAVYFCASSQDYYSGVNVLTFGAGSRLTVL.

This clonotype was observed at least ten times. The chain recombines TRBV9 with TRBJ1-2; D is possibly TRBD1 (6 bases). V was shortened by 4 bases and J by 3 bases, with 13 bases between the two germline ends. The CDR3 is 14 residues long. Per germline, CDR1 SGDLS and CDR2 YYNGEE. CDR3 protein: CASSRSGGHYGYTF. In DNA form, the CDR3 reads TGTGCCAGCAGCCGATCCGGGGGGCACTATGGCTACACCTTC.

This clonotype was seen repeatedly, ten times or more. The J gene is TRBJ2-1, the V gene TRBV3-1; 10 bases fit TRBD2. CDR1 LGHDT and CDR2 YNNKEL come from the germline V gene (reference sequence). This CDR3 has 16 residues. V shed 3 bases, J shed 9 bases, and the junction held 11 bases outside the gene matches. CDR3 in amino acids: CASSQRAGGEGGEQFF. DNA for the CDR3: TGTGCCAGCAGCCAGAGAGCGGGAGGGGAGGGAGGTGAGCAGTTCTTC.

Ten or more counts support this clonotype. The chain joins TRBV12-3 or TRBV12-4 to TRBJ1-5, with D unclear. V lost 0 bases and J 7 bases, leaving 10 bases between the germline ends. The CDR3 spans 14 residues. This chain's CDR3 is CASSLANQQQPQHF. CDR3 coding DNA: TGTGCCAGCAGTTTAGCGAACCAACAGCAGCCCCAGCATTTT.

This clonotype was counted many times. The J gene is TRBJ1-2, the V gene TRBV2; 9 bases match TRBD1. Germline V gene lookup returns CDR1 SNHLY and CDR2 FYNNEI. Trimming cost V 6 bases and J 4 bases; bases outside gene matches: 6. The CDR3 runs 14 residues. The CDR3 sequence: CASSDRGFAYGYTF. In DNA, the CDR3 is TGTGCCAGCAGCGACAGGGGGTTCGCCTATGGCTACACCTTC.

This clonotype has just a few counts. Given a much more abundant clone one base away, this may be a read error. This sequence joins TRBV7-2 and TRBJ2-2; 8 nucleotides line up with TRBD2. V lost 2 bases to trimming and J lost 3 bases; unmatched junction nucleotides: 20. Germline CDR1 and CDR2: SGHTA and FQGNSA. The CDR3 loop spans 21 amino acids. The CDR3 is CASSLTGGRLAGQGDTGELFF. The CDR3 region has the DNA TGTGCCAGCAGCTTAACGGGGGGCCGGCTAGCGGGCCAGGGCGACACCGGGGAGCTGTTTTTT.

This clonotype occurred many times. This sequence joins TRBV3-1 and TRBJ2-3; TRBD2 might be the D (5 bases). V was clipped by 4 bases and J by 7 bases, with 12 bases between them. CDR3 size: 13 residues. The V gene's germline CDR1 is LGHDT and CDR2 YNNKEL (reference sequence). The CDR3, as DNA: TGTGCCAGCAGCCCCCCCAGCGGCTATACGCAGTATTTT. It is translated as CASSPPSGYTQYF.

The chain links TRBV15 to TRBJ2-1; unclear D gene. The CDR3 has 16 residues. Trimming took off 4 bases at V and 9 bases at J, with 22 bases between the two ends. Germline V gene lookup returns CDR1 LNHNV and CDR2 YYDKDF (reference sequence). The CDR3: CATSNQEPPLSGEQFF. CDR3 bases: TGTGCCACCAGCAACCAGGAGCCCCCTCTTTCCGGTGAGCAGTTCTTC.